The next 2 T cell receptor beta chains were all read from a single sample in a study of cytomegalovirus exposure and HLA in healthy donors. 60 Vbeta and 13 Jbeta primers were used in PCR. Method: immunoSEQ multiplex PCR; TCRdb's copy keeps in-frame clones and lacks some. In the table there are 100,000 to 150,000 clones, approximately 75% of which are singletons. The source material was PBMCs. These receptors all stem from a woman in her forties or fifties in good health and CMV-seronegative.

The chain carries TRBV14 and TRBJ2-3; TRBD2 is a possible D gene (6 bases). The CDR3 spans 14 residues. Trimming cost V 1 base and J 5 bases, with 10 bases left between them. CDR1 and CDR2 from the germline V gene are SGHDN and FVKESK. This chain's CDR3 is CASSQARGRDTQYF. CDR3 DNA sequence: TGTGCCAGCAGCCAAGCGCGGGGAAGAGATACGCAGTATTTT.

The chain couples TRBV19 to TRBJ2-7; no clear D gene. With 4 bases removed from V and 2 bases from J, the gap between germline ends came to 6 bases. Germline V gene lookup returns CDR1 LNHDA and CDR2 SQIVND (reference sequence). The CDR3 loop spans 12 amino acids. The CDR3: CASSNTAYEQYF. Here the CDR3 DNA reads TGTGCCAGTAGTAACACCGCCTACGAGCAGTACTTC.